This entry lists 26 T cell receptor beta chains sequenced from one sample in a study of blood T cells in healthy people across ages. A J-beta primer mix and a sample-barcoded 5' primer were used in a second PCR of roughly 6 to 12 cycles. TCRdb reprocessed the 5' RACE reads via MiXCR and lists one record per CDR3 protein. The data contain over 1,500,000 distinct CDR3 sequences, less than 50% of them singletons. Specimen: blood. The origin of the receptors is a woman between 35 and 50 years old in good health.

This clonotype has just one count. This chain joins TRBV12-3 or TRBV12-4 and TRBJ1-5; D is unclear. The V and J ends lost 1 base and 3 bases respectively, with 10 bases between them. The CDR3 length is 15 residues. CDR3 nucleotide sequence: TGTGCCAGCAGTTTAGGTCTGCGCCTCAATCAGCCCCAGCATTTT. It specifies CASSLGLRLNQPQHF.

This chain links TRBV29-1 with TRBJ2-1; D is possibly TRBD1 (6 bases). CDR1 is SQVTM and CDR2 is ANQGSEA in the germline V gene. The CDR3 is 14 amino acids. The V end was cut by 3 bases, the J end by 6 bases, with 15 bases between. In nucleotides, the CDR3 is TGCAGCGTTGATCCCGTGGGGGCTGTCAATGAGCAGTTCTTC. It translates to CSVDPVGAVNEQFF.

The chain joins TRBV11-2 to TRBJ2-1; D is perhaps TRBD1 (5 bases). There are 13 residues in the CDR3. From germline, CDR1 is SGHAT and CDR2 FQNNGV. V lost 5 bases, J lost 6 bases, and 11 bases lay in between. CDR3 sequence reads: CASSDDRPNEQFF. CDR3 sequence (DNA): TGTGCCAGCAGCGACGACAGACCCAATGAGCAGTTCTTC.

CDR3 bases: TGTGCCACCAGCAGAGATAAAGGGTACGGCTACACCTTC. Translating it yields CATSRDKGYGYTF. This chain links TRBV15 with TRBJ1-2, with D unresolved. The CDR3 totals 13 residues. Germline values: CDR1 LNHNV, CDR2 YYDKDF (reference sequence). Trimming stripped 0 bases from V and 8 bases from J, with 10 bases between. The entire variable domain, with the rest obtained from reference TRBV15 and TRBJ1-2, is as follows: DAMVIQNPRYQVTQFGKPVTLSCSQTLNHNVMYWYQQKSSQAPKLLFHYYDKDFNNEADTPDNFQSRRPNTSFCFLDIRSPGLGDTAMYLCATSRDKGYGYTFGSGTRLTVV.

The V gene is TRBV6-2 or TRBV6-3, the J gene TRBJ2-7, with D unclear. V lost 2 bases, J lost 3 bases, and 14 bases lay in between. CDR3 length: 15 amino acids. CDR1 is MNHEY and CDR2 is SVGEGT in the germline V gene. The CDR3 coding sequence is TGTGCCAGCAGTTACCGGCGAGCGCAGAACTACGAGCAGTACTTC. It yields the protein CASSYRRAQNYEQYF.

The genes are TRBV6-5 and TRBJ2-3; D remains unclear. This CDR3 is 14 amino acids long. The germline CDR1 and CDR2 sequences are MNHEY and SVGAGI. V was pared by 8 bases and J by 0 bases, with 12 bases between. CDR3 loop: CASRPPRSTDTQYF. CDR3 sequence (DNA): TGTGCCAGCCGACCCCCGCGGAGCACAGATACGCAGTATTTT.

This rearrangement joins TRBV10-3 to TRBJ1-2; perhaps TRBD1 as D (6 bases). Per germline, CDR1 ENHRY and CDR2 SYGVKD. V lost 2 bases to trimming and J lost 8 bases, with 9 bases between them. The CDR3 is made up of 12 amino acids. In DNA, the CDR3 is TGTGCCATCAGTGAGACAGGGTCAGGCTACACCTTC. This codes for CAISETGSGYTF.

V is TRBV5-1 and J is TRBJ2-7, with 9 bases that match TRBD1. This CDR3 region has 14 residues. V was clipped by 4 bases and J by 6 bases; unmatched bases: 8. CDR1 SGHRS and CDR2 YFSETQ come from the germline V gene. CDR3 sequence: CASSVDRGPLEQYF. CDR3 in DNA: TGCGCCAGCAGCGTGGACAGGGGCCCCCTCGAGCAGTACTTC.

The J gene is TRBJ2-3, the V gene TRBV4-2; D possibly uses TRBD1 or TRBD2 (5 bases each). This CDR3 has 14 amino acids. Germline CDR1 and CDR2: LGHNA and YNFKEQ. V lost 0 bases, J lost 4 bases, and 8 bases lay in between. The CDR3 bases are TGTGCCAGCAGCCAAGACGGGGCACCAGATACGCAGTATTTT. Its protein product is CASSQDGAPDTQYF.

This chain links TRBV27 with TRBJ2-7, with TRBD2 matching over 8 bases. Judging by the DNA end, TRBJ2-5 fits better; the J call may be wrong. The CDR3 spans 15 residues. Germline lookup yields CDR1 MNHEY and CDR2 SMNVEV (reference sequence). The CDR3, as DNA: TGTGCCAGCAGTCTCCAGCGGGGGCCCACAGAGACCCAGTACTTC. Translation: CASSLQRGPTETQYF.

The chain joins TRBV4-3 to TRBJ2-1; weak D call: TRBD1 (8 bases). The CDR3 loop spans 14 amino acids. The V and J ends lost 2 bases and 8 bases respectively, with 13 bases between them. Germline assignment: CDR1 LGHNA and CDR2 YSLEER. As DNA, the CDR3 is TGCGCCAGCAGCCAAAGGACAGGGAGGGATGAGCAGTTCTTC. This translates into CASSQRTGRDEQFF.

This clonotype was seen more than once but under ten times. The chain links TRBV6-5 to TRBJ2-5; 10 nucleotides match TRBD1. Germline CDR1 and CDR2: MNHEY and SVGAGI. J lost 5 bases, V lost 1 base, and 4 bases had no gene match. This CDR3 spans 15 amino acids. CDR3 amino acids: CASSYFDRGQETQYF. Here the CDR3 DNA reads TGTGCCAGCAGTTACTTCGACAGGGGGCAGGAGACCCAGTACTTC.

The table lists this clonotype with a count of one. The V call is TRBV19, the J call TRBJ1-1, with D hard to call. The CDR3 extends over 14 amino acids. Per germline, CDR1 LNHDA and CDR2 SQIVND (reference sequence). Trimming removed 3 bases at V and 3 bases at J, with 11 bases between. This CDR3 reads CASSISVRHTEAFF. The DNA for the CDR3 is TGTGCCAGTAGTATCTCGGTCAGGCACACTGAAGCTTTCTTT.

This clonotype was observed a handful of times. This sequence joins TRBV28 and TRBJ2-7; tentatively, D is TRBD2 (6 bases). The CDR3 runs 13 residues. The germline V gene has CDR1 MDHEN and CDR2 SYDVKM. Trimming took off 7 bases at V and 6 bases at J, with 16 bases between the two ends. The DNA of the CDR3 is TGTGCCAGCACGCGAGGGACTTACGCCGAGCAGTACTTC. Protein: CASTRGTYAEQYF.

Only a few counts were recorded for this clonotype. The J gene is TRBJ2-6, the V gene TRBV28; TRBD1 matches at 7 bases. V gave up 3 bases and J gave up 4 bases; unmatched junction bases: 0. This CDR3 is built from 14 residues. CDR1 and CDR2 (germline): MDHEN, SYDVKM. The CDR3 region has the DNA TGTGCCAGCAGTTTCAGGGGGGGGGCCAACGTCCTGACTTTC. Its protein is CASSFRGGANVLTF. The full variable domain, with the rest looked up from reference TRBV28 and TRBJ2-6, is DVKVTQSSRYLVKRTGEKVFLECVQDMDHENMFWYRQDPGLGLRLIYFSYDVKMKEKGDIPEGYSVSREKKERFSLILESASTNQTSMYLCASSFRGGANVLTFGAGSRLTVL.

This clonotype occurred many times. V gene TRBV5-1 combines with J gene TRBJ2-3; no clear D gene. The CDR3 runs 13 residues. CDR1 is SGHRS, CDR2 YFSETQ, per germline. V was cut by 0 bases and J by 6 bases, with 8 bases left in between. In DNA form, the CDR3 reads TGCGCCAGCAGCTTGGCCAGTCGTGATACGCAGTATTTT. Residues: CASSLASRDTQYF.

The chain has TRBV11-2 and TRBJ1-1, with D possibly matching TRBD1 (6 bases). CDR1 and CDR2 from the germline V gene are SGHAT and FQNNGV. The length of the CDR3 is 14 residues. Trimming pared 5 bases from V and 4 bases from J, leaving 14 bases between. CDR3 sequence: CASSARGGPTEAFF. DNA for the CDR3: TGTGCCAGCAGCGCACGGGGGGGGCCCACTGAAGCTTTCTTT.

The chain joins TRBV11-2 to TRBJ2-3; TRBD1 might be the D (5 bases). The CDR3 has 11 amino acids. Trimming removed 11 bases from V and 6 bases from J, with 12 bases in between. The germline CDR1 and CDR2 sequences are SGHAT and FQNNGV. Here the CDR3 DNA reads TGTGCCGGTCAGTGGGGCGATACGCAGTATTTT. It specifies CAGQWGDTQYF.

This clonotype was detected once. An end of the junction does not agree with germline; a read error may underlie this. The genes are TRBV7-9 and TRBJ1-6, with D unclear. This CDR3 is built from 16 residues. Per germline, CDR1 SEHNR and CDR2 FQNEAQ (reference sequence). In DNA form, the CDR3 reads TGTGCCAGCAGCTTACACGGGCCGGCGTATAGTTCACCCCTCCACTTT. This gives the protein CASSLHGPAYSSPLHF. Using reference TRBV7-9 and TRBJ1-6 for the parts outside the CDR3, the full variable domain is DTGVSQNPRHKITKRGQNVTFRCDPISEHNRLYWYRQTLGQGPEFLTYFQNEAQLEKSRLLSDRFSAERPKGSFSTLEIQRTEQGDSAMYLCASSLHGPAYSSPLHFGNGTRLTVT.

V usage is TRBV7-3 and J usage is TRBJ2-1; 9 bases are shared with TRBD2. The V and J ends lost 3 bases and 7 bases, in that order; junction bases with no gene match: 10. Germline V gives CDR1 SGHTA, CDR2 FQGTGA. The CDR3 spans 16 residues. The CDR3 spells CASSFTGTSLWNEQFF. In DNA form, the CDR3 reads TGTGCCAGCAGCTTTACCGGGACTAGCTTATGGAATGAGCAGTTCTTC.

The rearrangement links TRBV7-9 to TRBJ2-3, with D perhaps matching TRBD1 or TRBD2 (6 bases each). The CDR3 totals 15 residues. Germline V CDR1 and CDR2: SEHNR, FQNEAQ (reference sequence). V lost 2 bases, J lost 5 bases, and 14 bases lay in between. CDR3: CASSLNGGGKDTQYF. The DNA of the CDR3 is TGTGCCAGCAGCTTAAACGGAGGGGGGAAAGATACGCAGTATTTT.

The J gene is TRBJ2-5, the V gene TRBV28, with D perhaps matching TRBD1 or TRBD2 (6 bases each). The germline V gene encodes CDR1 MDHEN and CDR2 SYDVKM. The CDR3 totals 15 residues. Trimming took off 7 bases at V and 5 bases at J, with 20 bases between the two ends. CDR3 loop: CASNQPGGGLETQYF. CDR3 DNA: TGTGCCAGCAACCAACCGGGTGGGGGGCTCGAGACCCAGTACTTC.

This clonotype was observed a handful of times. In nucleotides, the CDR3 is TGTGCCAGCAGTCGCAGAGGAGATAAACCCTATGGCTACACCTTC. As protein: CASSRRGDKPYGYTF. The chain couples TRBV2 to TRBJ1-2; the D is unclear. Germline CDR1 is SNHLY and CDR2 is FYNNEI. V lost 5 bases to trimming and J lost 4 bases, with 17 bases between them. This CDR3 has 15 amino acids.

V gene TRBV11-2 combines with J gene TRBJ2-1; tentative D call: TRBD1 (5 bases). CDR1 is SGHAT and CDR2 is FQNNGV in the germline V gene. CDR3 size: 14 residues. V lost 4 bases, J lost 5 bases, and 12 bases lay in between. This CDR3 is CASSWGSNNNEQFF. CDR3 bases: TGTGCCAGCAGCTGGGGCAGTAATAACAATGAGCAGTTCTTC.

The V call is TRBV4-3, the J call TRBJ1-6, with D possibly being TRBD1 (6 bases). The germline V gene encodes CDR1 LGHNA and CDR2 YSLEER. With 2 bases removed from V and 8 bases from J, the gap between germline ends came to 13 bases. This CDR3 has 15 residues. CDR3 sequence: CASSQTTGRDSPLHF. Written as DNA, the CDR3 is TGCGCCAGCAGCCAAACGACAGGTCGGGATTCACCCCTCCACTTT.

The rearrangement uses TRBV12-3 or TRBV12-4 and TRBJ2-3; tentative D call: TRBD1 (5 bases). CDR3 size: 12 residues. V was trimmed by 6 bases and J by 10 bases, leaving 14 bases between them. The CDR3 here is CASRLDSYPQYF. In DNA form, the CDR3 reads TGTGCCAGCAGGCTCGACAGTTATCCGCAGTATTTT.